The rows below give T cell receptor beta chains drawn from one sample of a study of blood T cell repertoires in COVID-19. Assay: immunoSEQ multiplex PCR; the TCRdb copy retains only in-frame clones and omits some. The table has 310,000 or so clones, approximately 90% seen once; the top ten hold about 9.4%. The sequenced sample consisted of PBMCs or T cells enriched from blood (not recorded which). The receptors were sampled from a young woman who had recovered from COVID-19. CDR3s include the opening cysteine and the closing phenylalanine or tryptophan. D genes are given only for firm matches. Size is omitted from some rows. Given values are once, few, many or a class for expanded clones.

. | TRBJ2-6 | 12 | TRBD1 | TRBV27 | CASSRTGAVLTF | TGTGCCAGCAGTCGAACAGGGGCGGTCCTGACTTTC
. | TRBJ2-7 | 18 | . | TRBV4-1 | CASSQDSERGSWAYEQYF | TGCGCCAGCAGCCAAGATTCGGAGAGGGGGAGTTGGGCCTACGAGCAGTACTTC
. | TRBJ1-5 | 17 | TRBD1 | TRBV30 | CAWRDPQGALSNQPQHF | TGTGCCTGGAGGGACCCCCAGGGGGCGTTGAGCAATCAGCCCCAGCATTTT
. | TRBJ1-4 | 14 | . | TRBV24-1 | CATHPPGGDEKLFF | TGTGCCACCCATCCCCCGGGGGGCGATGAAAAACTGTTTTTT
. | TRBJ2-5 | 16 | TRBD2 | TRBV2 | CASSEIASGVPKTQYF | TGTGCCAGCAGTGAGATAGCTAGCGGGGTTCCCAAGACCCAGTACTTC
. | TRBJ1-1 | 13 | . | TRBV3-1/TRBV3-2 | CASTLTTPTEAFF | TGTGCCAGCACCCTTACTACACCCACTGAAGCTTTCTTT
. | TRBJ1-1 | 13 | . | TRBV2 | CASSIDRNTEAFF | TGTGCCAGCAGCATAGATCGGAACACTGAAGCTTTCTTT
. | TRBJ1-5 | 14 | . | TRBV19 | CASRKGAAGQPQHF | TGTGCCAGTAGAAAAGGGGCCGCGGGGCAGCCCCAGCATTTT
. | TRBJ2-1 | 15 | TRBD1 | TRBV5-4 | CASSQQGSSYNEQFF | TGTGCCAGCAGCCAACAGGGGAGCTCCTACAATGAGCAGTTCTTC
. | TRBJ1-5 | 16 | TRBD1 | TRBV18 | CASSPPVTGGSTPQHF | TGTGCCAGCTCACCACCCGTGACAGGGGGATCTACGCCCCAGCATTTT
. | TRBJ1-2 | 13 | . | TRBV14 | CASSQWGDHGYTF | TGTGCCAGCAGCCAATGGGGGGATCATGGCTACACCTTC
. | TRBJ1-5 | 13 | . | TRBV6-5 | CASSSEENQPQHF | TGTGCCAGCAGCTCCGAGGAGAATCAGCCCCAGCATTTT
. | TRBJ1-2 | 14 | . | TRBV30 | CAWNPGGVDYGYTF | TGTGCCTGGAATCCGGGGGGCGTAGACTATGGCTACACCTTC
once | TRBJ2-2 | 13 | . | TRBV27 | CASSPRGSGELFF | TGTGCCAGCAGTCCGAGGGGGTCCGGGGAGCTGTTTTTT
. | TRBJ1-1 | 16 | . | TRBV4-1 | CASSQEKQNRTWQGFF | TGCGCCAGCAGCCAAGAGAAACAGAACAGGACCTGGCAAGGTTTCTTT
. | TRBJ1-6 | 15 | . | TRBV5-1 | CASSLDSNYNSPLHF | TGCGCCAGCAGCTTGGACAGCAACTATAATTCACCCCTCCACTTT
. | TRBJ1-2 | 11 | . | TRBV21-1 | CASSKPGVHTF | TGTGCCAGCAGCAAACCCGGGGTTCACACCTTC
. | TRBJ1-1 | 14 | TRBD1 | TRBV18 | CASSPTGANTEAFF | TGTGCCAGCTCACCAACAGGGGCGAACACTGAAGCTTTCTTT
. | TRBJ2-1 | 17 | TRBD2 | TRBV28 | CASSSIAGGVATNEQFF | TGTGCCAGCAGTTCGATAGCGGGAGGGGTGGCTACAAATGAGCAGTTCTTC
. | TRBJ2-1 | 15 | TRBD2 | TRBV19 | CATWGLSGINNEQFF | TGTGCCACCTGGGGCTTGAGCGGGATAAACAATGAGCAGTTCTTC
. | TRBJ2-3 | 15 | . | TRBV29-1 | CSVALTGEGTDTQYF | TGCAGCGTTGCCCTAACAGGGGAGGGCACAGATACGCAGTATTTT
. | TRBJ2-1 | 12 | . | TRBV29-1 | CSVLANYNEQFF | TGCAGCGTTTTGGCCAACTACAATGAGCAGTTCTTC
. | TRBJ1-5 | 14 | TRBD1 | TRBV19 | CASTGTGGHQPQHF | TGTGCCAGTACGGGGACAGGGGGTCATCAGCCCCAGCATTTT
. | TRBJ1-2 | 14 | . | TRBV11-2 | CASSLDGGLAGYTF | TGTGCCAGCAGCTTAGATGGGGGGTTGGCGGGCTACACCTTC
. | TRBJ2-7 | 19 | TRBD2 | TRBV14 | CASSQRLADSTFAPYEQYF | TGTGCCAGCAGCCAGCGACTAGCGGATTCTACTTTCGCTCCCTACGAGCAGTACTTC
. | TRBJ2-1 | 17 | TRBD1 | TRBV27 | CASSPGTGTGLYNEQFF | TGTGCCAGCAGTCCGGGAACCGGGACAGGGCTCTACAATGAGCAGTTCTTC
. | TRBJ1-5 | 17 | . | TRBV7-8 | CASSLGKQRSLNQPQHF | TGTGCCAGCAGCTTAGGAAAGCAAAGGAGCCTCAATCAGCCCCAGCATTTT
. | TRBJ1-3 | 15 | . | TRBV9 | CASAWDWDPGNTIYF | TGTGCCAGCGCGTGGGACTGGGACCCTGGAAACACCATATATTTT
. | TRBJ1-1 | 12 | . | TRBV30 | CAWNREGTEAFF | TGTGCCTGGAACAGGGAAGGGACTGAAGCTTTCTTT
. | TRBJ2-7 | 15 | TRBD1 | TRBV5-8 | CASSFTHDRVYEQYF | TGTGCCAGCAGCTTCACACACGACAGGGTCTACGAGCAGTACTTC
. | TRBJ1-5 | 14 | . | TRBV27 | CASSLGTANQPQHF | TGTGCCAGCAGTTTGGGGACTGCCAATCAGCCCCAGCATTTT
few | TRBJ2-1 | 18 | . | TRBV7-9 | CASSSYLGHLSPYNEQFF | TGTGCCAGCAGCTCCTACCTGGGACACCTAAGTCCTTACAATGAGCAGTTCTTC
. | TRBJ2-5 | 15 | TRBD2 | TRBV6-5 | CASRTGGGPRETQYF | TGTGCCAGCAGGACGGGCGGGGGGCCGAGAGAGACCCAGTACTTC
. | TRBJ1-1 | 16 | TRBD1 | TRBV5-8 | CASSLGAGPGQSEAFF | TGTGCCAGCAGCTTGGGGGCCGGGCCGGGACAGAGTGAAGCTTTCTTT
. | TRBJ1-3 | 16 | . | TRBV6-1 | CASSELSQGRGNTIYF | TGTGCCAGCAGTGAACTCTCTCAGGGAAGGGGGAACACCATATATTTT
. | TRBJ2-7 | 16 | TRBD2 | TRBV3-1/TRBV3-2 | CASSQMGTSGSYEQYF | TGTGCCAGCAGCCAAATGGGGACTAGCGGCTCCTACGAGCAGTACTTC
. | TRBJ2-7 | 14 | TRBD1 | TRBV7-6 | CASSLATGGQEQYF | TGTGCCAGCAGCTTAGCAACAGGGGGTCAGGAGCAGTACTTC
. | TRBJ2-2 | 11 | . | TRBV2 | CASSDRGELFF | TGTGCCAGCAGTGACCGCGGGGAGCTGTTTTTT
. | TRBJ2-5 | 12 | . | TRBV28 | CASSLSTGTQYF | TGTGCCAGCAGCCTTTCCACCGGGACCCAGTACTTC
. | TRBJ1-1 | 14 | . | TRBV14 | CASSLGGGNTEAFF | TGTGCCAGCAGCCTAGGGGGGGGGAACACTGAAGCTTTCTTT
. | TRBJ1-5 | 16 | . | TRBV19 | CASSPPRVGARQPQHF | TGTGCCAGTAGTCCCCCACGGGTGGGGGCAAGGCAGCCCCAGCATTTT
. | TRBJ2-7 | 11 | TRBD1 | TRBV20-1 | CSAMTGNSQYF | TGCAGTGCTATGACAGGGAATTCGCAGTACTTC
. | TRBJ2-2 | 18 | TRBD2 | TRBV28 | CASSQLLGLAGYTGELFF | TGTGCCAGCAGTCAACTATTAGGACTAGCGGGTTACACCGGGGAGCTGTTTTTT
. | TRBJ1-3 | 15 | . | TRBV7-9 | CASSLAYNSGNTIYF | TGTGCCAGCAGCTTAGCATACAACTCTGGAAACACCATATATTTT
. | TRBJ2-1 | 15 | TRBD2 | TRBV3-1/TRBV3-2 | CASSPSGGAYNEQFF | TGTGCCAGCAGCCCTAGCGGGGGGGCCTACAATGAGCAGTTCTTC
. | TRBJ1-2 | 14 | . | TRBV30 | CAWSHGGVSYGYTF | TGTGCCTGGAGTCACGGCGGGGTTTCCTATGGCTACACCTTC
few | TRBJ2-2 | 16 | . | TRBV19 | CASSILLGGVGGELFF | TGTGCCAGTAGTATCCTCCTAGGGGGAGTTGGCGGGGAGCTGTTTTTT
. | TRBJ2-3 | 13 | . | TRBV27 | CASSSYSTDTQYF | TGTGCCAGCAGTTCGTATAGCACAGATACGCAGTATTTT
. | TRBJ1-1 | 11 | . | TRBV27 | CASRSGTEAFF | TGTGCCAGCAGATCGGGCACTGAAGCTTTCTTT
once | TRBJ1-1 | 12 | TRBD1 | TRBV27 | CASRTGATEAFF | TGTGCCAGCAGGACAGGGGCCACTGAAGCTTTCTTT
. | TRBJ2-7 | 14 | . | TRBV4-1 | CASSQVPSWREQYF | TGCGCCAGCAGCCAAGTCCCTAGTTGGCGCGAGCAGTACTTC
. | TRBJ2-2 | 16 | . | TRBV3-1/TRBV3-2 | CASSQRAVAGFGELFF | TGTGCCAGCAGCCAACGTGCAGTAGCCGGATTCGGGGAGCTGTTTTTT
. | TRBJ2-5 | 14 | . | TRBV7-9 | CASSLVGGKETQYF | TGTGCCAGCAGCTTAGTGGGGGGTAAAGAGACCCAGTACTTC
. | TRBJ2-6 | 15 | . | TRBV6-5 | CASSYSESGANVLTF | TGTGCCAGCAGTTACTCGGAGTCTGGGGCCAACGTCCTGACTTTC
. | TRBJ1-4 | 15 | TRBD1 | TRBV9 | CASSPRDRRNEKLFF | TGTGCCAGCAGCCCCCGGGACAGGAGGAATGAAAAACTGTTTTTT